The next 32 T cell receptor beta chains were all read from a single sample in a study of shared clonotypes between healthy human individuals. Clones were read by immunoSEQ multiplex PCR, and TCRdb kept only the in-frame ones, dropping some. Seen here are about 2 million clones, about 94% observed once, and the top ten hold 0.9% to 1.5%. CD45RO negativity and positive selection for CCR7 defined naive CD8 cells, a population that excluded terminally differentiated effector memory CD45RA+ cells. The sequenced sample was naive CD8+ T cells sorted from blood. These TCRs come from a man between 18 and 35 years old in good health.

This sequence joins TRBV4-1 and TRBJ1-3; no reliable D call. Germline V CDR1 and CDR2: MGHRA, YSYEKL. The CDR3 runs 14 residues. V lost 3 bases, J lost 1 base, and 7 bases lay in between. The CDR3 coding sequence is TGCGCCAGCAGCCAGACCCTATCTGGAAACACCATATATTTT. Translation gives CASSQTLSGNTIYF.

This clone was detected only a few times. The same CDR3 is also encoded by other DNA sequences in this sample. The V and J genes are TRBV27 and TRBJ1-5; D gene uncertain. This CDR3 contains 13 residues. The ends were cut back, 3 bases at V and 0 bases at J, with 3 bases in the middle. Germline V CDR1 and CDR2: MNHEY, SMNVEV (reference sequence). The CDR3 region has the DNA TGTGCCAGCAGTTTTTCTAGCAATCAGCCCCAGCATTTT. As protein: CASSFSSNQPQHF.

V and J are TRBV7-9 and TRBJ1-4, with 7 bases lining up with TRBD1. Unmatched junction bases numbered 5, after V lost 6 bases and J lost 1 base. This CDR3 has 15 residues. The V gene's germline CDR1 is SEHNR and CDR2 FQNEAQ (reference sequence). The CDR3: CASSYSGGTNEKLFF. CDR3 nucleotide sequence: TGTGCCAGCAGTTATTCAGGGGGAACTAATGAAAAACTGTTTTTT.

This clone was counted once. This sequence joins TRBV9 and TRBJ1-2, with 7 bases fitting TRBD1. This CDR3 spans 14 amino acids. Germline CDR1 SGDLS, CDR2 YYNGEE. Trimming removed 0 bases from V and 3 bases from J; junction bases left unmatched: 2. The CDR3 spells CASSVDTGDYGYTF. DNA of the CDR3: TGTGCCAGCAGCGTAGATACAGGGGACTATGGCTACACCTTC.

The chain has TRBV7-8 and TRBJ2-5; D remains unclear. Germline V gene data show CDR1 as SGHVS and CDR2 as FQNEAQ. Trimming stripped 1 base from V and 2 bases from J, with 2 bases between. There are 12 residues in the CDR3. The CDR3: CASSLVQETQYF. In DNA form, the CDR3 reads TGTGCCAGCAGCTTAGTACAAGAGACCCAGTACTTC.

The chain combines TRBV28 with TRBJ2-7; D remains ambiguous. The germline V gene encodes CDR1 MDHEN and CDR2 SYDVKM. V was trimmed by 6 bases and J by 3 bases, leaving 12 bases between them. The CDR3 spans 13 residues. CDR3 amino acids: CASRLTDGYEQYF. The CDR3 DNA sequence: TGTGCCAGCAGGCTCACGGACGGCTACGAGCAGTACTTC.

The chain joins TRBV19 to TRBJ1-1, with D possibly being TRBD1 (6 bases). The ends were cut back, 9 bases at V and 1 base at J, with 15 bases in the middle. Germline lookup yields CDR1 LNHDA and CDR2 SQIVND (reference sequence). The CDR3 has 14 residues. CDR3 nucleotide sequence: TGTGCCAGCAACCCCGGGACAAAGAACACTGAAGCTTTCTTT. Protein product: CASNPGTKNTEAFF.

This clone was picked up one time. The CDR3 loop is CASSPEIFSEQYF. Here the CDR3 DNA reads TGTGCCAGCAGCCCCGAGATATTTTCCGAGCAGTACTTC. The chain employs TRBV7-9 and TRBJ2-7; D is unclear. The CDR3 runs 13 residues. The germline V gene has CDR1 SEHNR and CDR2 FQNEAQ (reference sequence). The V and J ends lost 5 bases and 6 bases respectively, with 14 bases between them.

This chain uses TRBV4-2 with TRBJ2-1, with 7 positions matching TRBD2. Losses at the gene ends were 2 bases for V and 8 bases for J; bases not matched to a gene: 15. The CDR3 consists of 17 residues. The germline gives CDR1 LGHNA, CDR2 YNFKEQ. CDR3 in amino acids: CASSQSLSGALQDEQFF. The CDR3 DNA is TGTGCCAGCAGCCAATCCCTCAGCGGGGCACTACAAGATGAGCAGTTCTTC.

The CDR3, as DNA: TGTGCCAGTAAAACGTGGCGGGCCCCCAGCACAGATACGCAGTATTTT. Protein: CASKTWRAPSTDTQYF. This rearrangement joins TRBV27 to TRBJ2-3; TRBD2 might be the D (5 bases). This CDR3 has 16 amino acids. The V gene lost 9 bases and the J gene lost 0 bases, with 19 bases spanning the gap. Germline V CDR1 and CDR2: MNHEY, SMNVEV (reference sequence).

The chain carries TRBV9 and TRBJ1-2; D gene uncertain. This CDR3 is built from 14 residues. V lost 0 bases and J 3 bases, leaving 9 bases between the germline ends. Looked up from germline, CDR1 is SGDLS and CDR2 is YYNGEE. CDR3 in DNA: TGTGCCAGCAGCGTAGGGATCCAGGACTATGGCTACACCTTC. Translating it yields CASSVGIQDYGYTF.

In regard to this clone: Other DNA sequences in the same sample also yield this CDR3. The gene calls are TRBV4-1 and TRBJ2-7; TRBD1 agrees at 9 bases. This CDR3 has 15 amino acids. The V gene end was trimmed by 3 bases and the J gene end by 1 base; junction bases not matched to a gene: 4. Germline V gives CDR1 MGHRA, CDR2 YSYEKL. CDR3 protein: CASSQGQGISYEQYF. CDR3 in DNA: TGCGCCAGCAGCCAGGGACAGGGTATATCCTACGAGCAGTACTTC.

This chain connects TRBV4-3 to TRBJ1-6; 10 nucleotides line up with TRBD1. V lost 1 base, J lost 6 bases, and 6 bases stayed unmatched. Germline loops: CDR1 LGHNA, CDR2 YSLEER. The CDR3 contains 17 residues. In DNA, the CDR3 is TGCGCCAGCAGCCAAGTGCCGGGACAGGGGTTTAATTCACCCCTCCACTTT. It yields the protein CASSQVPGQGFNSPLHF.

The chain recombines TRBV4-1 with TRBJ1-4; 9 positions match TRBD1. V lost 3 bases, J lost 6 bases, and 11 bases stayed unmatched. Germline CDR1 is MGHRA and CDR2 is YSYEKL. This CDR3 spans 17 amino acids. The chain's CDR3 is CASSHAAQGAMDEKLFF. The CDR3 DNA follows: TGCGCCAGCAGCCACGCAGCACAGGGGGCGATGGATGAAAAACTGTTTTTT.

The chain carries TRBV19 and TRBJ2-5, with 13 bases identical to TRBD2. Trimming removed 1 base from V and 4 bases from J; junction bases left unmatched: 3. The CDR3 totals 16 residues. Germline V gene lookup returns CDR1 LNHDA and CDR2 SQIVND (reference sequence). The CDR3: CASSIGTSGSGETQYF. CDR3 nucleotides: TGTGCCAGTAGTATAGGGACTAGCGGGAGTGGAGAGACCCAGTACTTC.

This clone was picked up a small number of times. Within the sample, other DNA sequences also encode this same CDR3. V gene TRBV7-9 combines with J gene TRBJ1-2; 9 positions match TRBD1. Trimming removed 5 bases from V and 3 bases from J; junction bases left unmatched: 4. Germline CDR1 SEHNR, CDR2 FQNEAQ (reference sequence). This CDR3 comprises 14 residues. In DNA form, the CDR3 reads TGTGCCAGCAGCCCGGGACAGGGTGACTATGGCTACACCTTC. Translated, it gives CASSPGQGDYGYTF. Variable domain in full (rest from reference TRBV7-9 and TRBJ1-2): DTGVSQNPRHKITKRGQNVTFRCDPISEHNRLYWYRQTLGQGPEFLTYFQNEAQLEKSRLLSDRFSAERPKGSFSTLEIQRTEQGDSAMYLCASSPGQGDYGYTFGSGTRLTVV.

The chain is built from TRBV4-3 and TRBJ1-6; TRBD1 aligns across 7 bases. Germline values: CDR1 LGHNA, CDR2 YSLEER. The CDR3 is made up of 16 amino acids. The junction had 2 bases not matched to a gene; V was cut back by 3 bases and J by 0 bases. This CDR3 is CASSQGQSSYNSPLHF. The CDR3 DNA is TGCGCCAGCAGCCAGGGACAGAGCTCCTATAATTCACCCCTCCACTTT.

The chain links TRBV28 to TRBJ1-2; D remains ambiguous. The CDR3 loop spans 14 amino acids. Per germline, CDR1 MDHEN and CDR2 SYDVKM. Deletions cut 3 bases from V and 8 bases from J, with 16 bases between. CDR3 protein: CASSFGRSGEGYTF. Here the CDR3 DNA reads TGTGCCAGCAGTTTTGGGCGGAGCGGGGAAGGCTACACCTTC.

The chain recombines TRBV7-9 with TRBJ2-3, with D perhaps given as TRBD1 or TRBD2 (5 bases each). V was trimmed by 6 bases and J by 0 bases, leaving 16 bases between them. The CDR3 consists of 16 residues. Germline CDR1 reads SEHNR; CDR2 reads FQNEAQ (reference sequence). CDR3 DNA sequence: TGTGCCAGCAGTCTACAGGTGTGGGAGAGCACAGATACGCAGTATTTT. Translation: CASSLQVWESTDTQYF.

The chain is built from TRBV4-1 and TRBJ2-2; unclear D gene. V dropped 4 bases and J dropped 3 bases, with 12 bases sitting between them. Germline V gene lookup returns CDR1 MGHRA and CDR2 YSYEKL. The CDR3 consists of 15 residues. The CDR3 bases are TGCGCCAGCAGCCTTATCGGGCCGGACACCGGGGAGCTGTTTTTT. Translation gives CASSLIGPDTGELFF.

The V and J genes are TRBV11-2 and TRBJ2-3; no definite D call. CDR3 size: 14 residues. V shed 2 bases and J shed 1 base, with 7 bases lying between them. Per germline, CDR1 SGHAT and CDR2 FQNNGV. CDR3 in amino acids: CASSLSTGTDTQYF. The CDR3 nucleotides are TGTGCCAGCAGCTTATCTACTGGCACAGATACGCAGTATTTT.

Note on this clone: This same CDR3 is encoded by further DNA sequences in the sample. V gene TRBV7-6 combines with J gene TRBJ2-1; TRBD2 agrees at 8 bases. CDR3 length equals 13 residues. V shed 8 bases, J shed 8 bases, and the junction held 8 bases outside the gene matches. The germline V gene has CDR1 SGHVS and CDR2 FNYEAQ. The CDR3 protein is CASSLAGGHEQFF. CDR3 DNA: TGTGCCAGCTCCCTAGCGGGCGGACATGAGCAGTTCTTC.

The J gene is TRBJ2-7, the V gene TRBV25-1, with D unresolved. The CDR3 spans 14 residues. Trimming took 4 bases from V and 1 from J, leaving 11 bases between them. Germline CDR1 MGHDK, CDR2 SYGVNS. In DNA form, the CDR3 reads TGTGCCAGCAGTGCGGCAGGTACTTCCTACGAGCAGTACTTC. It yields the protein CASSAAGTSYEQYF.

The count of this clone is one. V and J are TRBV23-1 and TRBJ2-7; 11 nucleotides agree with TRBD2. TRBV23-1 is an open reading frame whose function is uncertain. J lost 4 bases, V lost 4 bases, and 9 bases had no gene match. This CDR3 has 16 amino acids. CDR3 in amino acids: CASSLAGGPGEYEQYF. CDR3 nucleotides: TGCGCCAGCAGTCTAGCGGGAGGGCCGGGGGAATACGAGCAGTACTTC.

The J gene is TRBJ1-4, the V gene TRBV6-1; a possible D gene is TRBD1 (6 bases). V lost 0 bases to trimming and J lost 2 bases, with 10 bases between them. CDR1 is MNHNS, CDR2 SASEGT, per germline. The length of the CDR3 is 16 residues. The CDR3 loop reads CASSEARGATNEKLFF. The CDR3 DNA follows: TGTGCCAGCAGTGAAGCCAGGGGAGCTACTAATGAAAAACTGTTTTTT.

This chain uses TRBV7-9 with TRBJ1-4, with no clear D. V shed 1 base and J shed 2 bases, with 8 bases lying between them. This CDR3 is 15 amino acids long. Germline CDR1 is SEHNR and CDR2 is FQNEAQ (reference sequence). CDR3 coding DNA: TGTGCCAGCAGCTTAGGGATCGGGACTAATGAAAAACTGTTTTTT. Translation gives CASSLGIGTNEKLFF.

Concerning this clone itself: Additional DNA sequences in this sample encode the identical CDR3. The chain joins TRBV6-1 to TRBJ2-7; possibly TRBD1 or TRBD2 for D (5 bases each). CDR1 is MNHNS, CDR2 SASEGT, per germline. Trimming took 1 base from V and 3 from J, leaving 10 bases between them. The CDR3 runs to 14 residues. CDR3 nucleotide sequence: TGTGCCAGCAGTGAAGGAGGGGTAGTCTACGAGCAGTACTTC. This translates into CASSEGGVVYEQYF.

The chain links TRBV6-6 to TRBJ2-3; TRBD1 matches at 11 bases. This CDR3 spans 15 amino acids. With 5 bases clipped from V and 3 bases from J, the junction kept 4 bases outside the gene matches. Germline CDR1 and CDR2: MNHNY and SVGAGI (reference sequence). The CDR3 nucleotides are TGTGCCAGCAGTACGGGACAGGGGGGTACAGATACGCAGTATTTT. Translated: CASSTGQGGTDTQYF.

The chain links TRBV21-1 to TRBJ1-5; the D call of TRBD1 is as the table states it, not checked on the DNA. TRBV21-1 is deemed a pseudogene. The CDR3 is 14 residues long. Here the CDR3 reads CASSMCRGYQPQHF. The CDR3 DNA reads as TGTGCCAGCAGCATGTGCAGGGGCTATCAGCCCCAGCATTTT.

This rearrangement joins TRBV6-1 to TRBJ2-7, with unresolved D. Trimming took off 10 bases at V and 2 bases at J, with 12 bases between the two ends. CDR3 length: 12 amino acids. Germline V lookup: CDR1 MNHNS, CDR2 SASEGT. CDR3 amino acids: CAINDGTYEQYF. CDR3 coding DNA: TGTGCCATCAATGACGGAACCTACGAGCAGTACTTC.

The CDR3 nucleotides read TGCGCCAGCAGCTTGGTCGCCCTGGGACAGGAGACTGAAGCTTTCTTT. Its protein is CASSLVALGQETEAFF. This rearrangement joins TRBV5-1 to TRBJ1-1, with 8 bases lining up with TRBD1. The CDR3 consists of 16 residues. V dropped 0 bases and J dropped 5; count of bases not matched to a gene: 9. Germline V gives CDR1 SGHRS, CDR2 YFSETQ.

This clone was found once. Different DNA sequences within this sample yield the same CDR3. J is TRBJ2-7 and V is TRBV30, with TRBD1 as a possible D gene (5 bases). Trimming removed 3 bases from V and 0 bases from J, with 9 bases in between. In germline, CDR1 is GTSNPN, CDR2 SVGIG (reference sequence). The CDR3 runs to 13 residues. The CDR3 is CAWRSRGSYEQYF. The CDR3 region has the DNA TGTGCCTGGAGGAGTAGGGGCTCCTACGAGCAGTACTTC. The full variable domain, completed using reference TRBV30 and TRBJ2-7, is SQTIHQWPATLVQPVGSPLSLECTVEGTSNPNLYWYRQAAGRGLQLLFYSVGIGQISSEVPQNLSASRPQDRQFILSSKKLLLSDSGFYLCAWRSRGSYEQYFGPGTRLTVT.